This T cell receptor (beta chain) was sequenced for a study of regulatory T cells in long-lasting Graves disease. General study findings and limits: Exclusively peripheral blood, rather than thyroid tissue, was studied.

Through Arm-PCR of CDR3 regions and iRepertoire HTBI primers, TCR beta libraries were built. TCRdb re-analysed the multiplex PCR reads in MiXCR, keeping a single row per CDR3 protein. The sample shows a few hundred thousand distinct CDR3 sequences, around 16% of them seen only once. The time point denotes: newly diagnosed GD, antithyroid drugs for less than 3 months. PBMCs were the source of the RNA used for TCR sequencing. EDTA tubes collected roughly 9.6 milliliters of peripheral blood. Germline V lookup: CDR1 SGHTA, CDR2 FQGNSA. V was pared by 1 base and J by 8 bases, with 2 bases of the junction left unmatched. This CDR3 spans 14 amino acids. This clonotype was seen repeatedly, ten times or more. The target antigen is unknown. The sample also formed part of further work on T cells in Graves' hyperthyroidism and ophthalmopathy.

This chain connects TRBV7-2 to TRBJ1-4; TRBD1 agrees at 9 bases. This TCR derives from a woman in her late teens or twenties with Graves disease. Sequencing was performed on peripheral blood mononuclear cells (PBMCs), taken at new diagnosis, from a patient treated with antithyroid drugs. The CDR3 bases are TGTGCCAGCAGCTTAGACAGGGGGCGCGAAAAACTGTTTTTT. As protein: CASSLDRGREKLFF.